The subject of this entry is one T cell receptor beta chain. Its antigen is still unknown. The data belong to a study of CD8 T cells in ankylosing spondylitis. Study results and limitations: Matched ankylosing spondylitis synovial fluid reportedly showed significant enrichment of disease-linked clones. Characteristic of ankylosing spondylitis blood, it appeared, was a TCR beta motif comprising roughly 8 highly homologous variants.

TCRdb called the 5' RACE reads again in MiXCR, with one record for every CDR3 protein. The repertoire holds a few hundred thousand distinct CDR3 sequences, with 20% to 25% as singletons. The V end was cut by 6 bases, the J end by 0 bases, with 12 bases between. Looked up from germline, CDR1 is SNHLY and CDR2 is FYNNEI. The CDR3 covers 16 residues. This sequence joins TRBV2 and TRBJ2-6; D uncertain. The sequencing sample was made of blood, either unsorted or a sorted T cell fraction (not recorded which). The receptor was derived from a male donor with ankylosing spondylitis. CDR3 protein: CASRADRASGANVLTF. In nucleotides, the CDR3 is TGTGCCAGCAGGGCAGACCGAGCCTCTGGGGCCAACGTCCTGACTTTC.